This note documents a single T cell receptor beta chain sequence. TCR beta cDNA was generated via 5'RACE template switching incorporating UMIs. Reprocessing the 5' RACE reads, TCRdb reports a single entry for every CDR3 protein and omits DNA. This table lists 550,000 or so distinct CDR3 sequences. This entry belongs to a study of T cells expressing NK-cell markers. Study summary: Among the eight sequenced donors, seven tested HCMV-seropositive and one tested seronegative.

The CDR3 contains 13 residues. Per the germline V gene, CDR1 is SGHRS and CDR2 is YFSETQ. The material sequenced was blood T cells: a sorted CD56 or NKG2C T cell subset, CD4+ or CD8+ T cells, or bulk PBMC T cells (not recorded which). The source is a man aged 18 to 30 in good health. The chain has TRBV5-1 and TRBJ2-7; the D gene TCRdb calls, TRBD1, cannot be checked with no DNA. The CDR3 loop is CASSSQVNYEQYF.